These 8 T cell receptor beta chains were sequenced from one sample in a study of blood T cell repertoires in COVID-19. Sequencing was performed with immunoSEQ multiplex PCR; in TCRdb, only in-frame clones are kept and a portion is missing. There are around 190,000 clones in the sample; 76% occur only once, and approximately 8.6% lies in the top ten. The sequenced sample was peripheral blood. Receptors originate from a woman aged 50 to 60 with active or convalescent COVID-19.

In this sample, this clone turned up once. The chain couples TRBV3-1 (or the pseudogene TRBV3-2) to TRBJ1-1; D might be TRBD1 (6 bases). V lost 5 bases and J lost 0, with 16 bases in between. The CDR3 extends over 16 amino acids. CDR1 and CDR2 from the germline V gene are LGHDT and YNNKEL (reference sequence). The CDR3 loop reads CASSKLIQGMNTEAFF. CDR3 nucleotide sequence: TGTGCCAGCAGCAAACTCATACAGGGCATGAACACTGAAGCTTTCTTT.

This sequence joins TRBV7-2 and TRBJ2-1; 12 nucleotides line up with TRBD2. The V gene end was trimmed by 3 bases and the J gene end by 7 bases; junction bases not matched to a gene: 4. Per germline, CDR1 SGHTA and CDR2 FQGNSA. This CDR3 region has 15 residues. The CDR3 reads CASSFWLAGGNEQFF. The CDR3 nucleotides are TGTGCCAGCAGCTTTTGGCTAGCGGGAGGGAATGAGCAGTTCTTC.

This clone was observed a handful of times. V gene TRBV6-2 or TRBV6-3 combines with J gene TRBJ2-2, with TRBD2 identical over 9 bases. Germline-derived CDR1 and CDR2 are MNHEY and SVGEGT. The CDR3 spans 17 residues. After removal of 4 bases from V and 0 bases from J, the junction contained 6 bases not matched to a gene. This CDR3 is CASSSRVAGANTGELFF. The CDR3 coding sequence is TGTGCCAGCAGTTCCAGGGTAGCGGGAGCGAACACCGGGGAGCTGTTTTTT.

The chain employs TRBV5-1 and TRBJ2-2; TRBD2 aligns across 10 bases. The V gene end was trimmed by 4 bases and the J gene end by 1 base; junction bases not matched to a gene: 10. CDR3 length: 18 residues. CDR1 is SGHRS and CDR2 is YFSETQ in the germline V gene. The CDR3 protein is CASSRRGLAGENTGELFF. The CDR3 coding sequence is TGCGCCAGCAGCCGTAGAGGCCTAGCGGGAGAGAACACCGGGGAGCTGTTTTTT. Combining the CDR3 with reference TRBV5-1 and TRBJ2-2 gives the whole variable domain KAGVTQTPRYLIKTRGQQVTLSCSPISGHRSVSWYQQTPGQGLQFLFEYFSETQRNKGNFPGRFSGRQFSNSRSEMNVSTLELGDSALYLCASSRRGLAGENTGELFFGEGSRLTVL.

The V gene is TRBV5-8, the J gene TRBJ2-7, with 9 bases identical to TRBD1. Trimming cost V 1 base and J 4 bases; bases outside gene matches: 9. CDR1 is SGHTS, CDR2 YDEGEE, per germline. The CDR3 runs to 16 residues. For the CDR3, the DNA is TGTGCCAGCAGCTTGCACCGACAGGGGGTAAGGTACGAGCAGTACTTC. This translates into CASSLHRQGVRYEQYF.

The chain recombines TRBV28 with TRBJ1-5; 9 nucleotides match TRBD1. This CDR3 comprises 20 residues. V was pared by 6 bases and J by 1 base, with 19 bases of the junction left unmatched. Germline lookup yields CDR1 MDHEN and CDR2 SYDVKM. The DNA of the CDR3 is TGTGCCAGCAGCCCGGGGATGGGGACAGGGCTAAGGGGAAGCAATCAGCCCCAGCATTTT. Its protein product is CASSPGMGTGLRGSNQPQHF.

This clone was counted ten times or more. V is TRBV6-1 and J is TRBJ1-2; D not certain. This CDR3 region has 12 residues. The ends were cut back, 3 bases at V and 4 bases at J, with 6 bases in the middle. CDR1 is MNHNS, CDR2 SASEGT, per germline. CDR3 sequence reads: CASSEGSYGYTF. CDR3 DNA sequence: TGTGCCAGCAGTGAGGGCAGCTATGGCTACACCTTC.

The CDR3 bases are TGCAGCGTTGAAACAAGTCCTAACTATGGCTACACCTTC. Protein product: CSVETSPNYGYTF. The chain links TRBV29-1 to TRBJ1-2; unclear D gene. The CDR3 spans 13 residues. Trimming removed 2 bases at V and 0 bases at J, with 7 bases between. CDR1 and CDR2 from the germline V gene are SQVTM and ANQGSEA.